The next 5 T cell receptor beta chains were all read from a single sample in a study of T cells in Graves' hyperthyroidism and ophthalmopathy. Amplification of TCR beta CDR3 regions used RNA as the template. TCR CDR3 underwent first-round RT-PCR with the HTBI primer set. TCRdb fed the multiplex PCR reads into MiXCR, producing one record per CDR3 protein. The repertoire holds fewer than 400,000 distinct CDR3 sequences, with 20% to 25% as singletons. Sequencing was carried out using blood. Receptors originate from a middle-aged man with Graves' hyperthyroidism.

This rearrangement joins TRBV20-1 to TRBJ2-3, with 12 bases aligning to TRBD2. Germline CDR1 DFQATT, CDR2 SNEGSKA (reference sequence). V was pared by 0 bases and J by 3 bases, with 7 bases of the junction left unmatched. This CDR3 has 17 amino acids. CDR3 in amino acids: CSARDSSGLAGTDTQYF. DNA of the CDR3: TGCAGTGCTAGAGATAGCAGTGGACTAGCGGGGACAGATACGCAGTATTTT.

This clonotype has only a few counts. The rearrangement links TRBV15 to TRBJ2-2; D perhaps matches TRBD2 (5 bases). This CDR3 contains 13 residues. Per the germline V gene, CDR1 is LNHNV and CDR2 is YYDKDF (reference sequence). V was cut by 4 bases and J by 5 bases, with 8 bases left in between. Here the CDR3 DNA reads TGTGCCACCAGCATGGGAGAAACCGGGGAGCTGTTTTTT. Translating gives CATSMGETGELFF.

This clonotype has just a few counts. This chain's CDR3 is CASSIVDRWGETQYF. Here the CDR3 DNA reads TGTGCCAGTAGTATAGTAGACCGGTGGGGGGAGACCCAGTACTTC. V and J are TRBV19 and TRBJ2-5, with D perhaps TRBD1 or TRBD2 (5 bases each). CDR3 length: 15 residues. CDR1 and CDR2 (germline): LNHDA, SQIVND (reference sequence). Trimming cost V 1 base and J 5 bases, with 14 bases left between them.

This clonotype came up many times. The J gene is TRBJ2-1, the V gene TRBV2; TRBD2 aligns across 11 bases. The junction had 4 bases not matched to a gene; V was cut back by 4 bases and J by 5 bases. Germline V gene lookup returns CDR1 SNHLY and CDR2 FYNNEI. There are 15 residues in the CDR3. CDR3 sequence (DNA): TGTGCCAGCAGTGCCGGGACTAGCGGCAACAATGAGCAGTTCTTC. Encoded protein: CASSAGTSGNNEQFF.

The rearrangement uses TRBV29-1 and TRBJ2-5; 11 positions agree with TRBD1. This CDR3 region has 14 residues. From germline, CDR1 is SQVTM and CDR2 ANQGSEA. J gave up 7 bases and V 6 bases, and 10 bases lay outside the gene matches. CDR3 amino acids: CSVSGTGGYGTQYF. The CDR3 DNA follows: TGCAGCGTCTCCGGGACAGGGGGTTACGGGACCCAGTACTTC.